This T cell receptor (beta chain) was sequenced for a study of CDR3 diversity in severe acne. This clonotype was recorded many times. TCRdb processed the PCR reads anew with MiXCR; each CDR3 protein has one entry. The sample lists roughly 81,000 distinct CDR3 sequences, 45% to 55% occurring once. Germline-derived CDR1 and CDR2 are MNHEY and SVGAGI. V was trimmed by 2 bases and J by 8 bases, leaving 12 bases between them. The CDR3 runs to 14 residues. Sequenced material: blood. The chain has TRBV6-5 and TRBJ1-4; D is ambiguous. This receptor was taken from a male donor in good health, serving as a control. CDR3 bases: TGTGCCAGCAGTTACGAACAGACGATAGAAAAACTGTTTTTT. Protein sequence: CASSYEQTIEKLFF.